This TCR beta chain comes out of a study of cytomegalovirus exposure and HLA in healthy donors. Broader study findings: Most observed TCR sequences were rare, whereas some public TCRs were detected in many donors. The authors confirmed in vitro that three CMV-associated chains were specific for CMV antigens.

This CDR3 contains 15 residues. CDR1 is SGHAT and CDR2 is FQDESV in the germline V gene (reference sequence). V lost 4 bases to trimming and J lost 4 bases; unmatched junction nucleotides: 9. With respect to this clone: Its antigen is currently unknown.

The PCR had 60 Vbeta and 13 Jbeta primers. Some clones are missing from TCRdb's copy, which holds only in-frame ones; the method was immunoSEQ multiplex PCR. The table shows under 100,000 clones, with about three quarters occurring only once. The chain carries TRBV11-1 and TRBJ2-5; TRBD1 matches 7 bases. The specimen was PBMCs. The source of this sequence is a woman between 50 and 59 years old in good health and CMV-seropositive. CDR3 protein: CASSYYSRGSETQYF. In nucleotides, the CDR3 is TGTGCCAGCAGCTATTACTCCAGGGGGTCAGAGACCCAGTACTTC.